There are a few counts of the clone carrying this TCR beta chain. Its cognate antigen is unknown. This sample was taken from a study of regulatory dendritic cells for organ transplantation. The study's findings and limits: Alloreactive memory CD8+ T cell pools varied considerably between individuals. Memory CD8+ clonal expansion seemed more limited with regulatory than mature dendritic cells.

The V segment lost 3 bases and the J segment 10 bases; nucleotides outside the gene matches: 9. Germline V gives CDR1 MNHEY, CDR2 SMNVEV (reference sequence). This CDR3 is built from 14 residues. Using immunoSEQ multiplex PCR, the repertoire was profiled, and TCRdb retains in-frame clones only, with some absent. Here the sample spans nearly 11,000 clones, 75% being singletons. Sorted T cells were CFSE-labeled and cultured 5 days with allogeneic regulatory or mature dendritic cells at 1:10. This clonotype was sampled from a human donor in good health. The specimen sequenced was memory CD4+ T cells from blood cultured with regulatory dendritic cells. Subset reported: CD45RO+ memory T cells. The rearrangement uses TRBV27 and TRBJ2-1; 7 bases fit TRBD1. CDR3 DNA sequence: TGTGCCAGCAGTTTGGGGACAGTGGTAGGGGAGCAGTTCTTC. Its translation: CASSLGTVVGEQFF.